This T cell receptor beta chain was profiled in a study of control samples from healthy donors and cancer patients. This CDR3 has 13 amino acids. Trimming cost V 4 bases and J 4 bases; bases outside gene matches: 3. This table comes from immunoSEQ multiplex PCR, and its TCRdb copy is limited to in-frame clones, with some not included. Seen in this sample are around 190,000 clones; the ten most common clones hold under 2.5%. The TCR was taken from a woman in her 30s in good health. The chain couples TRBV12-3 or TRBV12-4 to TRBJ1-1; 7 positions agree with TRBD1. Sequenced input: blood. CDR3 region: CASSSTGATEAFF. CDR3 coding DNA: TGTGCCAGCAGTTCAACAGGGGCCACTGAAGCTTTCTTT.